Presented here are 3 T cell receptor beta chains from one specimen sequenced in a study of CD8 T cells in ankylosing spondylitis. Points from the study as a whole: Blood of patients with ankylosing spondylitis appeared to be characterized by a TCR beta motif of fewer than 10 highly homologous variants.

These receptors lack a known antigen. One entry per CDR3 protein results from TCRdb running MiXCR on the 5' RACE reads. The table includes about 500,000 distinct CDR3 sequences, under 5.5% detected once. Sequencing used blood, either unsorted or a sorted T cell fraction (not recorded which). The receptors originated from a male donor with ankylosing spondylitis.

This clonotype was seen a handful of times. CDR3 in amino acids: CASSGLDTQYF. The CDR3 region has the DNA TGTGCCAGCTCAGGGTTAGATACGCAGTATTTT. V is TRBV2 and J is TRBJ2-3, with D possibly being TRBD1 (5 bases). The CDR3 extends over 11 amino acids. Germline loops: CDR1 SNHLY, CDR2 FYNNEI. V was cut by 8 bases and J by 5 bases, with 8 bases left in between.

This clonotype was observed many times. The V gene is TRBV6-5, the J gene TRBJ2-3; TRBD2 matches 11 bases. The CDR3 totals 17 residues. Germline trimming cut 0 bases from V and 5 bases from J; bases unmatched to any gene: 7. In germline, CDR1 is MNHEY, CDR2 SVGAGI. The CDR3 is CASSYSGLAVGGDTQYF. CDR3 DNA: TGTGCCAGCAGTTACTCGGGACTAGCGGTGGGTGGAGATACGCAGTATTTT.

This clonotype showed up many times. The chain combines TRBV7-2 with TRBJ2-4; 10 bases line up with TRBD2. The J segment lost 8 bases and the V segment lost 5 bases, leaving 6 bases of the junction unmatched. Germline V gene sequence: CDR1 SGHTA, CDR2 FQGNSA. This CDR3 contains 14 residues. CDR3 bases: TGTGCCAGCAGCGTTACCGGGACTAGCGACATTCAGTACTTC. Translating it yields CASSVTGTSDIQYF.